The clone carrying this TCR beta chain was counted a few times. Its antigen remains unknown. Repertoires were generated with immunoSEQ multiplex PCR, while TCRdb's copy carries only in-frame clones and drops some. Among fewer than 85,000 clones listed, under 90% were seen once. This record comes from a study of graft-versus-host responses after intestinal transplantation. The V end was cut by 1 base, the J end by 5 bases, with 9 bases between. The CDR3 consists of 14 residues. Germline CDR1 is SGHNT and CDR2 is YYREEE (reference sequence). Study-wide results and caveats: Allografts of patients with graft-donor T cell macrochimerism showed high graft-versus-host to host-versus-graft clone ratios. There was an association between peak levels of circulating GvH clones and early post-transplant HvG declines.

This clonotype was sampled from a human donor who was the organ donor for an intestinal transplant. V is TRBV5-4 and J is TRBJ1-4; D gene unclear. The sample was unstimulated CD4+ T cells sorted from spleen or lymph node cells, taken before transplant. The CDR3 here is CASSLRVGNEKLFF. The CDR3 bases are TGTGCCAGCAGCTTGCGGGTTGGGAATGAAAAACTGTTTTTT. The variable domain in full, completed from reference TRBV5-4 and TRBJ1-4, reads ETGVTQSPTHLIKTRGQQVTLRCSSQSGHNTVSWYQQALGQGPQFIFQYYREEENGRGNFPPRFSGLQFPNYSSELNVNALELDDSALYLCASSLRVGNEKLFFGSGTQLSVL.